The 17 T cell receptor beta chains presented below share a single source sample, sequenced in a study of vaccination effects on CD4 cells after COVID-19 (dated 2022 in TCRdb). In the ViraFEST assay, PBMC were stimulated with viral peptide pools, and TCR sequencing was then used to find antigen-specific CD4+ T cell clonotypes based on their expansion. After approximately eleven days of culture, CD4+ T cells were isolated with the EasySep CD4+ T cell isolation kit. Participants received two doses of either the BNT162b2 or the mRNA-1273 mRNA SARS-CoV-2 vaccine. Libraries were constructed by the immunoSEQ multiplex PCR assay. TCRdb stores this immuneACCESS table with in-frame sequences only. Part of the clones is absent; in the studies checked, under half of the shortfall reflects unresolved V genes, and no reason is known for the rest. The sample data list tens of thousands of clones, and about three quarters of these were observed just once. The ten largest make up over 0.95% of the sample.

No antigens are known for them. The material was CD4+ T cells from PBMCs cultured with HCoV-OC43 spike peptides, obtained after COVID-19 vaccination. This specimen's cell subset or site label, interpreted: HCoV-OC43 spike overlapping peptide pool stimulation. The receptors shown here come from a human donor who received a COVID-19 vaccine.

The chain carries TRBV5-8 and TRBJ2-3, with 9 nucleotides matching TRBD1. In germline, CDR1 is SGHTS, CDR2 YDEGEE. This CDR3 has 17 residues. Unmatched junction bases numbered 15, after V lost 7 bases and J lost 3 bases. The CDR3, as DNA: TGTGCCAGCCCCACGTCAGGGGACAGGGTTGTAACAGATACGCAGTATTTT. It translates to CASPTSGDRVVTDTQYF.

The chain recombines TRBV5-1 with TRBJ2-1; D is unresolved. The CDR3 length is 15 residues. V was cut by 1 base and J by 3 bases, with 11 bases left in between. In germline, CDR1 is SGHRS, CDR2 YFSETQ. CDR3 sequence (DNA): TGCGCCAGCAGCTTGTACTGGTCGGTCTACAATGAGCAGTTCTTC. Translated: CASSLYWSVYNEQFF.

There are a few counts of this clone. The rearrangement joins TRBV5-1 to TRBJ1-5; TRBD1 might be the D (5 bases). V dropped 0 bases and J dropped 5 bases, with 9 bases sitting between them. The CDR3 has 14 residues. CDR1 and CDR2 (germline): SGHRS, YFSETQ. CDR3 nucleotides: TGCGCCAGCAGCTTGGGAAGGGGAGATCAGCCCCAGCATTTT. As protein: CASSLGRGDQPQHF.

The chain joins TRBV7-2 to TRBJ1-5; D is unresolved. The germline CDR1 and CDR2 sequences are SGHTA and FQGNSA. V lost 5 bases, J lost 2 bases, and 7 bases lay in between. This CDR3 spans 13 amino acids. The CDR3 DNA follows: TGTGCCAGCAGCCAAGGCGGCAATCAGCCCCAGCATTTT. Protein sequence: CASSQGGNQPQHF.

V is TRBV6-6 and J is TRBJ2-2; D is undetermined. Trimming cost V 4 bases and J 2 bases, with 8 bases left between them. The CDR3 sequence is 14 residues long. CDR1 and CDR2 from the germline V gene are MNHNY and SVGAGI (reference sequence). CDR3 sequence (DNA): TGTGCCAGCAGTTCCCGGAGCAACACCGGGGAGCTGTTTTTT. It translates to CASSSRSNTGELFF.

The CDR3 DNA is TGTGCCAGCAGCCCACAGGGGCCCGATCAGCCCCAGCATTTT. Its translation is CASSPQGPDQPQHF. The genes are TRBV7-2 and TRBJ1-5, with TRBD1 matching 7 bases. CDR1 is SGHTA and CDR2 is FQGNSA in the germline V gene. The CDR3 length is 14 residues. Losses at the gene ends were 5 bases for V and 5 bases for J; bases not matched to a gene: 6.

Only a few counts were recorded for this clone. CDR3 nucleotide sequence: TGTGCCAGTAGTATTTATGCCTCTTGGAATGAGCAGTTCTTC. Protein product: CASSIYASWNEQFF. The chain uses TRBV19 and TRBJ2-1; no definite D call. With 3 bases removed from V and 7 bases from J, the gap between germline ends came to 13 bases. Looked up from germline, CDR1 is LNHDA and CDR2 is SQIVND (reference sequence). The CDR3 runs 14 residues.

The chain uses TRBV29-1 and TRBJ1-1; D gene unclear. The CDR3 is 11 amino acids. V gave up 3 bases and J gave up 6 bases, with 8 bases separating them. Germline assignment: CDR1 SQVTM and CDR2 ANQGSEA. Written as DNA, the CDR3 is TGCAGCGTTGAGTGGAGGGCTGAAGCTTTCTTT. Encoded protein: CSVEWRAEAFF.

The V and J genes are TRBV6-5 and TRBJ1-4; 9 bases are a match to TRBD1. Germline trimming cut 8 bases from V and 8 bases from J; bases unmatched to any gene: 12. The CDR3 is 15 residues long. Germline V gives CDR1 MNHEY, CDR2 SVGAGI. CDR3 DNA sequence: TGTGCCAGCGGAGGCCACGGACAGGGGAAAGAAAAACTGTTTTTT. Translated, it gives CASGGHGQGKEKLFF.

The chain employs TRBV4-1 and TRBJ1-2; the match to TRBD1 covers 7 bases. This CDR3 is built from 15 residues. Germline V CDR1 and CDR2: MGHRA, YSYEKL. V shed 1 base and J 5 bases; nucleotides not matched to a gene: 7. The CDR3 sequence is CASSQGTGDLYGYTF. The CDR3 nucleotides are TGCGCCAGCAGCCAAGGGACAGGCGACCTGTATGGCTACACCTTC.

V and J are TRBV7-3 and TRBJ2-6; 9 nucleotides agree with TRBD1. This CDR3 contains 16 residues. The J segment lost 5 bases and the V segment lost 5 bases, leaving 7 bases of the junction unmatched. Looked up from germline, CDR1 is SGHTA and CDR2 is FQGTGA. The CDR3 here is CASSATGTGRANVLTF. The CDR3 nucleotides read TGTGCCAGCAGCGCAACCGGGACAGGGAGGGCCAACGTCCTGACTTTC.

This clone came up a few times. V gene TRBV5-1 combines with J gene TRBJ2-3, with D perhaps matching TRBD1 (5 bases). The V end lost 2 bases, the J end lost 1 base, and 20 bases lay between the germline ends. CDR1 and CDR2 (germline): SGHRS, YFSETQ. The CDR3 is 18 amino acids. CDR3 nucleotide sequence: TGCGCCAGCAGCTTAGTCAAATCGGCAGGGATCCGCACAGATACGCAGTATTTT. As protein: CASSLVKSAGIRTDTQYF.

J is TRBJ2-7 and V is TRBV7-2; 10 bases are shared with TRBD1. The V segment lost 1 base and the J segment 1 base; nucleotides outside the gene matches: 1. CDR1 and CDR2 from the germline V gene are SGHTA and FQGNSA. This CDR3 region has 15 residues. CDR3 in amino acids: CASSLGTGGSYEQYV. CDR3 bases: TGTGCCAGCAGCTTAGGGACAGGGGGTTCCTACGAGCAGTACGTC.

The chain links TRBV2 to TRBJ2-1, with 7 bases matching TRBD1. There are 13 residues in the CDR3. CDR1 and CDR2 from the germline V gene are SNHLY and FYNNEI. The V and J ends lost 7 bases and 7 bases, in that order; junction bases with no gene match: 7. CDR3 nucleotides: TGTGCCAGCACTACAGGGGTCTGGAATGAGCAGTTCTTC. Protein product: CASTTGVWNEQFF.

V gene TRBV6-6 combines with J gene TRBJ1-5; D unclear. V lost 6 bases and J lost 5, with 20 bases in between. The CDR3 spans 16 residues. From germline, CDR1 is MNHNY and CDR2 SVGAGI (reference sequence). The CDR3 reads CASSPVVGSLDQPQHF. The CDR3, as DNA: TGTGCCAGCAGCCCAGTTGTGGGTAGCTTAGATCAGCCCCAGCATTTT.

This chain uses TRBV19 with TRBJ2-3; possibly TRBD2 for D (7 bases). The CDR3 runs 13 residues. Germline-derived CDR1 and CDR2 are LNHDA and SQIVND (reference sequence). V was clipped by 3 bases and J by 6 bases, with 10 bases between them. This CDR3 is CASSIWGGDTQYF. The CDR3 bases are TGTGCCAGTAGTATCTGGGGGGGCGATACGCAGTATTTT.

V is TRBV28 and J is TRBJ2-7; D perhaps matches TRBD1 (7 bases). Germline values: CDR1 MDHEN, CDR2 SYDVKM. The CDR3 runs to 14 residues. V was shortened by 7 bases and J by 7 bases, with 20 bases between the two germline ends. CDR3 nucleotides: TGTGCCAGCACCCCTTGGGCAGGGGGGAGGGAGCAGTACGTC. Amino acids: CASTPWAGGREQYV.